This T cell receptor beta chain was recorded in a study of vaccination effects on CD4 cells after COVID-19. Study-level background: The participants, recipients of two vaccine doses, got either BNT162b2 or mRNA-1273. Sample collection from a couple of convalescent patients occurred 16 days and one week before vaccination.

Study findings and constraints: The study dataset contains few convalescent patients and includes no early post-infection timepoints.

The data were produced by immunoSEQ multiplex PCR, yet TCRdb's version contains in-frame clones alone and is incomplete. The sample lists 45,000 to 60,000 clones, 70% to 80% occurring once. CDR3 length: 14 amino acids. Germline V lookup: CDR1 SGHRS, CDR2 YFSETQ. The V end lost 3 bases, the J end lost 5 bases, and 11 bases lay between the germline ends. At the end of about 9 days of culture, CD4+ T cells were isolated. Half the medium was swapped for IL-2 medium on days 3 and 7. In regard to this clone: The target antigen is unknown.

The receptor was derived from a human donor who had a prior SARS-CoV-2 infection. The chain links TRBV5-1 to TRBJ1-4, with TRBD1 as a possible D gene (5 bases). The sequencing here drew on CD4+ T cells from PBMCs cultured without peptide, taken before COVID-19 vaccination. The CDR3 coding sequence is TGCGCCAGCAGCTCCGGGACTGACAATGAAAAACTGTTTTTT. Translated: CASSSGTDNEKLFF.